The entry below describes one T cell receptor (beta chain). Antigen: not known. A much larger clone lies a single base off, so this may be a read error. The CDR3 has 15 residues. V dropped 6 bases and J dropped 10; count of bases not matched to a gene: 7. Germline loops: CDR1 MNHEY, CDR2 SVGAGI. Starting material of about 450 ng total RNA yielded TCR beta cDNA via a constant-region primer. Three nested multiplex PCR rounds, a slightly modified ARM-PCR, produced the libraries for TCR beta. Researchers ran the first two PCR rounds for approximately 10 cycles each with TRBV1-TRBV30 forward primers and a C-beta reverse primer. Via MiXCR, TCRdb re-called the multiplex PCR reads, giving one row per CDR3 protein. The top ten hold over 15% of the sample, which has approximately 320,000 distinct CDR3 sequences, around three fifths seen once. RNA isolated from unsorted whole blood supplied the blood RNA, with germline DNA also extracted.

The source of the sample is a study of tumor-infiltrating lymphocytes in primary liver carcinoma. About the study: Sequencing of the samples generated roughly 3.65 to 7.5 million productive TCRbeta reads, with similar yields across tissue types. Study-level points and caveats: In tumor-adjacent and tumor-blood pairs, overlap was lower than in tumor region pairs.

The chain combines TRBV6-5 with TRBJ1-6; 12 positions agree with TRBD1. This TCR came from a woman aged 25-40 years with primary liver carcinoma and hepatitis B virus infection. The sequencing input was peripheral blood. The CDR3, as DNA: TGTGCCAGCAGCCGGGGACAGGGGGCCAGATCACCCCTCCACTTT. This translates into CASSRGQGARSPLHF.